One and the same sample provided the 32 T cell receptor beta chains below, sequenced in a study of blood T cell repertoires in COVID-19. Clones were sequenced by immunoSEQ multiplex PCR, and TCRdb holds only the in-frame ones, with some missing. The repertoire has fewer than 200,000 clones, roughly nine tenths of them found once; the top ten carry about 20%. Sequenced: peripheral blood. These receptors were collected from a man aged 65-85 years with active or convalescent COVID-19.

This chain uses TRBV7-2 with TRBJ2-4; a weak D match, TRBD1 (5 bases). The CDR3 runs to 16 residues. The germline V gene encodes CDR1 SGHTA and CDR2 FQGNSA. The germline V and J ends were trimmed by 1 base and 1 base, with 11 bases remaining between them. CDR3: CASSLVGPVAKNIQYF. For the CDR3, the DNA is TGTGCCAGCAGCTTAGTGGGGCCAGTGGCCAAAAACATTCAGTACTTC.

The rearrangement joins TRBV14 to TRBJ1-2, with D unclear. Trimming shortened V by 1 base and J by 4 bases, and 10 bases separated the two germline ends. Germline CDR1 reads SGHDN; CDR2 reads FVKESK. The CDR3 has 14 residues. The CDR3 bases are TGTGCCAGCAGCCAAGGGCTCGGGGTCTATGGCTACACCTTC. It is translated as CASSQGLGVYGYTF. The full variable domain, in which reference TRBV14 and TRBJ1-2 provide the parts outside the CDR3, is EAGVTQFPSHSVIEKGQTVTLRCDPISGHDNLYWYRRVMGKEIKFLLHFVKESKQDESGMPNNRFLAERTGGTYSTLKVQPAELEDSGVYFCASSQGLGVYGYTFGSGTRLTVV.

The chain combines TRBV12-3 or TRBV12-4 with TRBJ1-6, with D unresolved. CDR3 size: 11 residues. Trimming left V 2 bases short and J 13 bases short, with 6 bases between. CDR3: CASSLTGPLHF. The CDR3 coding sequence is TGTGCCAGCAGTTTAACGGGGCCCCTCCACTTT.

This chain connects TRBV7-8 to TRBJ1-5; 8 positions match TRBD1. Germline V gene data show CDR1 as SGHVS and CDR2 as FQNEAQ. V dropped 2 bases and J dropped 6; count of bases not matched to a gene: 6. This CDR3 is 15 amino acids long. The CDR3 sequence is CASSLRQTGVQPQHF. For the CDR3, the DNA is TGTGCCAGCAGCTTACGGCAGACAGGGGTTCAGCCCCAGCATTTT. The full variable domain, rest sourced from reference TRBV7-8 and TRBJ1-5, is GAGVSQSPRYKVAKRGQDVALRCDPISGHVSLFWYQQALGQGPEFLTYFQNEAQLDKSGLPSDRFFAERPEGSVSTLKIQRTQQEDSAVYLCASSLRQTGVQPQHFGDGTRLSIL.

The V and J genes are TRBV6-2 or TRBV6-3 and TRBJ1-2, with a possible D match to TRBD1 (5 bases). CDR3 size: 14 residues. Trimming stripped 5 bases from V and 5 bases from J, with 15 bases between. Germline CDR1 reads MNHEY; CDR2 reads SVGEGT. CDR3 in amino acids: CASSLLGLIYGYTF. CDR3 coding DNA: TGTGCCAGCAGTCTCCTGGGACTGATTTATGGCTACACCTTC.

CDR3 sequence: CASRRQQGGNTEAFF. CDR3 in DNA: TGTGCCAGCAGGCGGCAGCAGGGTGGGAACACTGAAGCTTTCTTT. The chain uses TRBV5-4 and TRBJ1-1, with D tentatively TRBD1 (5 bases). V lost 5 bases and J 1 base, leaving 15 bases between the germline ends. Germline values: CDR1 SGHNT, CDR2 YYREEE (reference sequence). The CDR3 loop spans 15 amino acids.

The V call is TRBV24-1, the J call TRBJ1-2; D gene ambiguous. The CDR3 is 14 amino acids. V shed 3 bases and J shed 0 bases, with 7 bases lying between them. Germline CDR1 reads KGHDR; CDR2 reads SFDVKD. The CDR3 reads CATSDTGTNYGYTF. DNA for the CDR3: TGTGCCACCAGTGATACCGGGACTAACTATGGCTACACCTTC.

This chain links TRBV12-3 or TRBV12-4 with TRBJ1-1, with D possibly matching TRBD1 (5 bases). The V gene lost 2 bases and the J gene lost 3 bases, with 7 bases spanning the gap. This CDR3 is built from 13 residues. The CDR3 region has the DNA TGTGCCAGCAGTTTACTGACAGACACTGAAGCTTTCTTT. It yields the protein CASSLLTDTEAFF.

The chain uses TRBV2 and TRBJ1-4; possible D gene TRBD1, 6 bases. V was shortened by 4 bases and J by 10 bases, with 22 bases between the two germline ends. CDR1 SNHLY and CDR2 FYNNEI come from the germline V gene. The CDR3 loop spans 16 amino acids. The CDR3 bases are TGTGCCAGCAGTGGGGGCTTAAGTCACAGGGAGCGAAAACTGTTTTTT. It yields the protein CASSGGLSHRERKLFF.

J is TRBJ1-2 and V is TRBV9; D gene uncertain. V was cut by 4 bases and J by 8 bases, with 15 bases left in between. Looked up from germline, CDR1 is SGDLS and CDR2 is YYNGEE. The CDR3 consists of 13 residues. The CDR3, as DNA: TGTGCCAGCAGCCCCCGGACCCCGGGGGGCTACACCTTC. This sequence encodes CASSPRTPGGYTF.

The J gene is TRBJ1-5, the V gene TRBV19, with TRBD1 matching 7 bases. This CDR3 comprises 14 residues. Germline-derived CDR1 and CDR2 are LNHDA and SQIVND (reference sequence). V was clipped by 4 bases and J by 5 bases; unmatched bases: 5. As DNA, the CDR3 is TGTGCCAGTAGTAAGGGGGCCGATTATCAGCCCCAGCATTTT. Its protein product is CASSKGADYQPQHF.

J is TRBJ2-1 and V is TRBV27; 7 nucleotides align to TRBD1. CDR3 length: 14 amino acids. Germline V CDR1 and CDR2: MNHEY, SMNVEV (reference sequence). After removal of 3 bases from V and 4 bases from J, the junction contained 3 bases not matched to a gene. This CDR3 is CASSFLDRYNEQFF. CDR3 coding DNA: TGTGCCAGCAGTTTCCTGGACAGGTACAATGAGCAGTTCTTC.

The V and J genes are TRBV5-1 and TRBJ1-1; tentative D call: TRBD1 (6 bases). The CDR3 consists of 14 residues. Between the trimmed V and J ends, which lost 3 bases and 3 bases, there was a span of 12 bases. From germline, CDR1 is SGHRS and CDR2 YFSETQ. CDR3 sequence: CASSSRGSDTEAFF. For the CDR3, the DNA is TGCGCCAGCAGCTCCAGGGGTTCAGACACTGAAGCTTTCTTT.

The genes are TRBV29-1 and TRBJ1-3; D remains ambiguous. V shed 0 bases and J shed 7 bases, with 10 bases lying between them. Looked up from germline, CDR1 is SQVTM and CDR2 is ANQGSEA. The length of the CDR3 is 13 residues. Here the CDR3 reads CSVEDIQVNTIYF. Written as DNA, the CDR3 is TGCAGCGTTGAAGATATCCAGGTGAACACCATATATTTT.

Only a few counts were recorded for this clone. This rearrangement joins TRBV18 to TRBJ1-1; D uncertain. The V gene lost 1 base and the J gene lost 7 bases, with 16 bases spanning the gap. The CDR3 has 15 residues. CDR1 is KGHSH, CDR2 LQKENI, per germline. CDR3 in DNA: TGTGCCAGCTCACCACGAGGAGGCTTTGGAGATGAAGCTTTCTTT. Its translation: CASSPRGGFGDEAFF.

The chain is built from TRBV6-2 or TRBV6-3 and TRBJ2-3, with 7 bases aligning to TRBD2. The CDR3 is 17 residues long. V lost 0 bases, J lost 6 bases, and 12 bases stayed unmatched. CDR1 and CDR2 from the germline V gene are MNHEY and SVGEGT. CDR3 sequence reads: CASSYSRLAEWDDTQYF. Here the CDR3 DNA reads TGTGCCAGCAGTTACTCGAGGCTAGCGGAGTGGGATGATACGCAGTATTTT.

V gene TRBV30 combines with J gene TRBJ1-1; D may be TRBD1 (5 bases). V gave up 3 bases and J gave up 1 base, with 9 bases separating them. Germline-derived CDR1 and CDR2 are GTSNPN and SVGIG (reference sequence). The CDR3 loop spans 13 amino acids. The chain's CDR3 is CAWSMGGNTEAFF. The CDR3 DNA reads TGTGCCTGGAGCATGGGGGGGAACACTGAAGCTTTCTTT.

The CDR3 loop is CASSPSRQETQYF. The CDR3, as DNA: TGTGCCAGCTCACCATCCCGCCAAGAGACCCAGTACTTC. The chain couples TRBV18 to TRBJ2-5; D is uncertain. Germline V lookup: CDR1 KGHSH, CDR2 LQKENI. The CDR3 has 13 amino acids. With 2 bases removed from V and 1 base from J, the gap between germline ends came to 5 bases.

V is TRBV19 and J is TRBJ2-1; D remains unclear. The germline CDR1 and CDR2 sequences are LNHDA and SQIVND (reference sequence). Between the trimmed V and J ends, which lost 4 bases and 0 bases, there was a span of 13 bases. The length of the CDR3 is 16 residues. The CDR3 spells CASSRRDGSSYNEQFF. The CDR3, as DNA: TGTGCCAGTAGTAGGAGAGACGGAAGCTCCTACAATGAGCAGTTCTTC. Together with reference TRBV19 and TRBJ2-1, the CDR3 gives the full variable domain: DGGITQSPKYLFRKEGQNVTLSCEQNLNHDAMYWYRQDPGQGLRLIYYSQIVNDFQKGDIAEGYSVSREKKESFPLTVTSAQKNPTAFYLCASSRRDGSSYNEQFFGPGTRLTVL.

As regards this clone: The same CDR3 can be traced to other DNA sequences in this sample. The rearrangement uses TRBV7-9 and TRBJ1-2, with 8 bases matching TRBD1. Germline CDR1 SEHNR, CDR2 FQNEAQ (reference sequence). V lost 5 bases and J lost 7; bases outside the gene matches: 3. The CDR3 runs 12 residues. Written as DNA, the CDR3 is TGTGCCAGCAGCCGCGACAGGGGTGGCTACACCTTC. It specifies CASSRDRGGYTF.

The chain couples TRBV6-6 to TRBJ1-4, with D possibly TRBD1 on 5 matching bases. This CDR3 region has 14 residues. V lost 4 bases and J lost 5, with 11 bases in between. Germline V lookup: CDR1 MNHNY, CDR2 SVGAGI (reference sequence). The CDR3 sequence: CASSSRGGNEKLFF. For the CDR3, the DNA is TGTGCCAGCAGTTCGCGGGGGGGGAATGAAAAACTGTTTTTT.

The V and J genes are TRBV2 and TRBJ1-2; D unclear. CDR3 length: 12 residues. Per the germline V gene, CDR1 is SNHLY and CDR2 is FYNNEI. V was clipped by 6 bases and J by 5 bases, with 10 bases between them. The CDR3 bases are TGTGCCAGCAGCCCCGAGCGATATGGCTACACCTTC. Protein sequence: CASSPERYGYTF.

The V and J genes are TRBV29-1 and TRBJ2-5, with 7 bases matching TRBD1. Germline V gene sequence: CDR1 SQVTM, CDR2 ANQGSEA. With 7 bases clipped from V and 6 bases from J, the junction kept 14 bases outside the gene matches. There are 14 residues in the CDR3. CDR3 nucleotides: TGCAGCGCGTCGACAGGGCCTCTAATAAAGACCCAGTACTTC. Its translation is CSASTGPLIKTQYF. Full variable domain (outside the CDR3, taken from reference TRBV29-1 and TRBJ2-5): SAVISQKPSRDICQRGTSLTIQCQVDSQVTMMFWYRQQPGQSLTLIATANQGSEATYESGFVIDKFPISRPNLTFSTLTVSNMSPEDSSIYLCSASTGPLIKTQYFGPGTRLLVL.

The chain joins TRBV7-2 to TRBJ1-3, with 7 nucleotides matching TRBD1. The CDR3 spans 14 residues. Per the germline V gene, CDR1 is SGHTA and CDR2 is FQGNSA. The V and J ends lost 5 bases and 1 base, in that order; junction bases with no gene match: 2. Here the CDR3 DNA reads TGTGCCAGCAGCAGACAGGGTTCTGGAAACACCATATATTTT. Translation gives CASSRQGSGNTIYF.

The genes are TRBV30 and TRBJ2-7, with D perhaps TRBD1 (6 bases). Trimming removed 2 bases from V and 2 bases from J, with 22 bases in between. The CDR3 is 17 residues long. Germline CDR1 is GTSNPN and CDR2 is SVGIG (reference sequence). CDR3: CAWSPTQGSGKTYEQYF. CDR3 in DNA: TGTGCCTGGAGTCCAACACAGGGATCTGGAAAAACCTACGAGCAGTACTTC.

The rearrangement uses TRBV9 and TRBJ2-7; D unresolved. Trimming cost V 0 bases and J 3 bases, with 7 bases left between them. The CDR3 extends over 13 amino acids. Germline CDR1 and CDR2: SGDLS and YYNGEE. In DNA, the CDR3 is TGTGCCAGCAGCGTAGCTGGGCGCTACGAGCAGTACTTC. It yields the protein CASSVAGRYEQYF.

This clone was observed a few times. The chain recombines TRBV24-1 with TRBJ2-2; D is perhaps TRBD2 (5 bases). Germline CDR1 KGHDR, CDR2 SFDVKD. The CDR3 sequence is 13 residues long. V was pared by 7 bases and J by 4 bases, with 9 bases between. For the CDR3, the DNA is TGTGCCACCAGCTGGAGGAGCACCGGGGAGCTGTTTTTT. It codes for CATSWRSTGELFF.

The rearrangement joins TRBV7-6 to TRBJ1-3; D is unclear. Germline lookup yields CDR1 SGHVS and CDR2 FNYEAQ. V was trimmed by 5 bases and J by 0 bases, leaving 14 bases between them. The CDR3 loop spans 16 amino acids. The CDR3 DNA sequence: TGTGCCAGCAGCAACAAAGGCGGGAGCTCTGGAAACACCATATATTTT. Protein sequence: CASSNKGGSSGNTIYF. Filled out from reference TRBV7-6 and TRBJ1-3, the complete variable domain reads GAGVSQSPRYKVTKRGQDVALRCDPISGHVSLYWYRQALGQGPEFLTYFNYEAQQDKSGLPNDRFSAERPEGSISTLTIQRTEQRDSAMYRCASSNKGGSSGNTIYFGEGSWLTVV.

The chain recombines TRBV12-3 or TRBV12-4 with TRBJ2-5; TRBD1 is a possible D gene (5 bases). V shed 5 bases and J shed 5 bases, with 6 bases lying between them. The CDR3 contains 11 residues. The CDR3 DNA follows: TGTGCCAGCAGTCCAGGGGAGACCCAGTACTTC. Translated: CASSPGETQYF.

The gene calls are TRBV19 and TRBJ2-1; D might be TRBD2 (5 bases). V lost 7 bases, J lost 3 bases, and 16 bases lay in between. Germline CDR1 reads LNHDA; CDR2 reads SQIVND (reference sequence). The CDR3 has 15 residues. The CDR3 bases are TGTGCCAGTACCCCATACACCGGGAACTACAATGAGCAGTTCTTC. The encoded protein is CASTPYTGNYNEQFF. The full variable domain, with the rest looked up from reference TRBV19 and TRBJ2-1, is DGGITQSPKYLFRKEGQNVTLSCEQNLNHDAMYWYRQDPGQGLRLIYYSQIVNDFQKGDIAEGYSVSREKKESFPLTVTSAQKNPTAFYLCASTPYTGNYNEQFFGPGTRLTVL.

The V and J genes are TRBV27 and TRBJ2-2; D is undetermined. Trimming removed 0 bases at V and 3 bases at J, with 2 bases between. The germline CDR1 and CDR2 sequences are MNHEY and SMNVEV (reference sequence). The length of the CDR3 is 13 residues. This CDR3 reads CASSLSYTGELFF. The DNA for the CDR3 is TGTGCCAGCAGTTTATCCTACACCGGGGAGCTGTTTTTT.

The chain links TRBV5-4 to TRBJ2-3, with 7 bases lining up with TRBD2. The CDR3 runs to 15 residues. V lost 1 base and J lost 1; bases outside the gene matches: 3. Germline V gene sequence: CDR1 SGHNT, CDR2 YYREEE (reference sequence). The CDR3 region has the DNA TGTGCCAGCAGCTTGTGGGGGGGAGGCACAGATACGCAGTATTTT. Residues: CASSLWGGGTDTQYF.